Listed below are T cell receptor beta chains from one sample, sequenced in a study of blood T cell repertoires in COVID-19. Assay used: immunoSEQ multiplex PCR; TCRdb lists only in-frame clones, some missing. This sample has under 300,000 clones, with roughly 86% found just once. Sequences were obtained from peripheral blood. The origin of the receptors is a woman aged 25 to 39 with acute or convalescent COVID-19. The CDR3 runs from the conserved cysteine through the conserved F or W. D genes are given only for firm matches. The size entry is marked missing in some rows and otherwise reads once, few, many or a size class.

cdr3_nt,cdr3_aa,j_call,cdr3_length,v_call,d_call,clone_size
TGTGCCAGCAGCTTAGGGGGACTAGCGGGGTTGGGATATGAGCAGTTCTTC,CASSLGGLAGLGYEQFF,TRBJ2-1,17,TRBV13,TRBD2,.
TGCGCCAGCAGCTCGAAAACCGGGACTAGCAACTACGAGCAGTACTTC,CASSSKTGTSNYEQYF,TRBJ2-7,16,TRBV5-1,TRBD2,.
TGTGCCACCAGAGCTCCCTCAAGCTCCTACGAGCAGTACTTC,CATRAPSSSYEQYF,TRBJ2-7,14,TRBV6-5,.,.
TGTGCCACCCAAGCGGGATACTACAATGAGCAGTTCTTC,CATQAGYYNEQFF,TRBJ2-1,13,TRBV24-1,TRBD2,.
TGTGCCAGCAGTCCAGTGGGCTATGAGCAGTTCTTC,CASSPVGYEQFF,TRBJ2-1,12,TRBV6-2/TRBV6-3,.,few
TGTGCCAGCAGCGCCAGACCCCGGGACAAACCTGTTGGTGATGGCTACACCTTC,CASSARPRDKPVGDGYTF,TRBJ1-2,18,TRBV9,.,.
TGTGCCAGTAGTATAGGGGGCCTGATGAACACTGAAGCTTTCTTT,CASSIGGLMNTEAFF,TRBJ1-1,15,TRBV19,.,.
TGTGCCATCTACGATGCCCAGCGGGCGACCTACGAGCAGTACTTC,CAIYDAQRATYEQYF,TRBJ2-7,15,TRBV2,.,.
TGTGCCAGCAGTGAGCCCCAGAAGTCCACAGATACGCAGTATTTT,CASSEPQKSTDTQYF,TRBJ2-3,15,TRBV6-1,.,.
TGTGCCTGGAGTCTACAGGGGAATTCACCCCTCCACTTT,CAWSLQGNSPLHF,TRBJ1-6,13,TRBV30,TRBD1,.
TGTGCCATCTATCCTAGCGGGAGGACCAATGAGCAGTTCTTC,CAIYPSGRTNEQFF,TRBJ2-1,14,TRBV2,TRBD2,.
TGTGCCAGCAGTTTGGGGGAAGGGACTAGCGGGCCCTACGAGCAGTACTTC,CASSLGEGTSGPYEQYF,TRBJ2-7,17,TRBV5-4,TRBD2,.
TGTGCCACCAGCAGGGTCGTGGGCAGGGGCTCCTACGAGCAGTACTTC,CATSRVVGRGSYEQYF,TRBJ2-7,16,TRBV15,.,.
TGCAGCGGGATTGAAGCGGGAAGCTCCTACAATGAGCAGTTCTTC,CSGIEAGSSYNEQFF,TRBJ2-1,15,TRBV29-1,TRBD2,.
TGCGCCAGCAGCTTGGACAGTGCGAACACCGGGGAGCTGTTTTTT,CASSLDSANTGELFF,TRBJ2-2,15,TRBV5-1,.,.
TGTGCCAGCAGTTGGGAGACTTCTAGCGGAGAGCAGTTCTTC,CASSWETSSGEQFF,TRBJ2-1,14,TRBV6-5,TRBD2,.
TGTGCCAGCAGTGAGGCTAGCTCAGATACGCAGTATTTT,CASSEASSDTQYF,TRBJ2-3,13,TRBV25-1,.,.
TGTGCCAGCAGCTTAGTTGCGTGGGGACAGGGATATGGCTACACCTTC,CASSLVAWGQGYGYTF,TRBJ1-2,16,TRBV7-9,TRBD1,few
TGTGCCAGCAGTGATCCCCCGCAGGTCTACGAGCAGTACTTC,CASSDPPQVYEQYF,TRBJ2-7,14,TRBV25-1,.,.
TGTGCCACCAGCCCATCAGGCGGGGGGAGCACAGATACGCAGTATTTT,CATSPSGGGSTDTQYF,TRBJ2-3,16,TRBV15,TRBD2,.
TGTGCCAGCAGTTACTCCCGGGACATTGGAAACACCATATATTTT,CASSYSRDIGNTIYF,TRBJ1-3,15,TRBV6-6,.,many
TGTGCCAGCAGCTCTGGACAGACCTACGAGCAGTACTTC,CASSSGQTYEQYF,TRBJ2-7,13,TRBV5-6,.,.
TGTGCCAGCAGGGAAGCCGGGACAGGGAGTGTCGAGCAGTACTTC,CASREAGTGSVEQYF,TRBJ2-7,15,TRBV7-9,TRBD1,.
TGCGCCAGCAGCACATTTAGCGGGAGTTACGACGAGCAGTACTTC,CASSTFSGSYDEQYF,TRBJ2-7,15,TRBV4-3,TRBD2,.
TGTGCCAGCAGCTTATCAGCGGGGGGATCCTACGAGCAGTACTTC,CASSLSAGGSYEQYF,TRBJ2-7,15,TRBV13,TRBD2,.
TGTGCCAGCAGTTCCCCCCTAGGAGTCCAAGAGACCCAGTACTTC,CASSSPLGVQETQYF,TRBJ2-5,15,TRBV6-6,.,.
TGTGCCAGCAGCTGGGGGCGATACGATGAAAAACTGTTTTTT,CASSWGRYDEKLFF,TRBJ1-4,14,TRBV7-2,.,.
TGTGCCAGCAGCCCACAGGGTCCGACCTCCTACGAGCAGTACTTC,CASSPQGPTSYEQYF,TRBJ2-7,15,TRBV7-9,.,.
TGTGCCAGCAGCTTAGGGACAGGGAGCTACGAGCAGTACTTC,CASSLGTGSYEQYF,TRBJ2-7,14,TRBV7-9,TRBD1,.
TGTGCCAGCAGCTTACTCGGCGGGGGCGGGGAAAATGAGCAGTTCTTC,CASSLLGGGGENEQFF,TRBJ2-1,16,TRBV7-9,.,once
TGTGCCTGGAGAAACCTGGGACAGGGCCGGGGCTACACCTTC,CAWRNLGQGRGYTF,TRBJ1-2,14,TRBV30,TRBD1,.
TGTGCCACCAGCAGAGAAATGAGGGGTGGGAGGACCGGGGAGCTGTTTTTT,CATSREMRGGRTGELFF,TRBJ2-2,17,TRBV15,.,.
TGTGCCAGCAGCGTAGCCGGGTCTGAAGCTTTCTTT,CASSVAGSEAFF,TRBJ1-1,12,TRBV9,.,.